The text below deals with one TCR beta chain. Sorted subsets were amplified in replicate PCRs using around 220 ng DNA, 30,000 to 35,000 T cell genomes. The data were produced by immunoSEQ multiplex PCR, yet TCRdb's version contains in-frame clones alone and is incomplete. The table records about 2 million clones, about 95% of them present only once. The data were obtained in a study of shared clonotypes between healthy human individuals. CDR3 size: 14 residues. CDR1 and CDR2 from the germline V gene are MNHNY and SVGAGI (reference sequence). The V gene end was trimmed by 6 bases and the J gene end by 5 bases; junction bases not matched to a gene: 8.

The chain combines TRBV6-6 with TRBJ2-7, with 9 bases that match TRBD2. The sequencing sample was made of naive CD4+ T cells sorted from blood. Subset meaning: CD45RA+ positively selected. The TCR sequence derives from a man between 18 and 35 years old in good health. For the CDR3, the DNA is TGTGCCAGCAGGCCCGCGGGGGGGCCGGACGAGCAGTACTTC. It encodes CASRPAGGPDEQYF.